This T cell receptor beta chain was found in a study of blood T cell repertoires in COVID-19. The table came from immunoSEQ multiplex PCR; TCRdb's copy has only in-frame clones and leaves some out. This table has some 140,000 clones, over 60% appearing once. The CDR3 extends over 15 amino acids. The germline V gene encodes CDR1 SGHAT and CDR2 FQNNGV. V was shortened by 0 bases and J by 3 bases, with 11 bases between the two germline ends. The specimen sequenced was peripheral blood. The rearrangement uses TRBV11-2 and TRBJ1-1; TRBD1 is a possible D gene (6 bases). The receptor comes from an elderly man with acute or convalescent COVID-19. The CDR3 sequence: CASSLDAGVDTEAFF. The CDR3 DNA follows: TGTGCCAGCAGCTTAGATGCAGGGGTCGACACTGAAGCTTTCTTT. Based on the CDR3 plus reference TRBV11-2 and TRBJ1-1, the full variable domain is EAGVAQSPRYKIIEKRQSVAFWCNPISGHATLYWYQQILGQGPKLLIQFQNNGVVDDSQLPKDRFSAERLKGVDSTLKIQPAKLEDSAVYLCASSLDAGVDTEAFFGQGTRLTVV.